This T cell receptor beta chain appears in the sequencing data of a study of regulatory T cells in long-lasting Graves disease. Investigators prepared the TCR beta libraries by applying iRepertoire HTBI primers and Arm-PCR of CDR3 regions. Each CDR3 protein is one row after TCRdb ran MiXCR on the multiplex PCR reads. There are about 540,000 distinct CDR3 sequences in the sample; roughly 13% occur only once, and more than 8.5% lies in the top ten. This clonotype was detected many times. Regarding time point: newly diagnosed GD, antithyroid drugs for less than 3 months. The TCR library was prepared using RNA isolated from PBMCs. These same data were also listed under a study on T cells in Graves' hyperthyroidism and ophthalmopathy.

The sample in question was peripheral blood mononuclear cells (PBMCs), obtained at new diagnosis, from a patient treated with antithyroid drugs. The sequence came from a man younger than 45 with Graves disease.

In DNA, the CDR3 is TGCAGCGTTGAATCCCGAGGGGACAGGGCGAACACTGAAGCTTTCTTT. Translation: CSVESRGDRANTEAFF. The chain employs TRBV29-1 and TRBJ1-1, with 9 bases lining up with TRBD1. The CDR3 runs 16 residues. The ends lost 2 bases at V and 1 base at J; junction bases unmatched: 8. Germline V lookup: CDR1 SQVTM, CDR2 ANQGSEA.